This TCR beta chain was recorded in a study of tissue T cells after allogeneic stem cell transplantation. Study-level results: Which tissue TCRs were alloreactive or antigen-specific was not determined. Some clones might be persisting host cells. Anatomically similar tissues had similar TCR repertoires within each patient.

With V trimmed by 4 bases and J by 0 bases, 3 bases remained unmatched. The germline V gene encodes CDR1 SGHND and CDR2 FRSKSL. This CDR3 spans 15 amino acids. This clone was detected only a few times. Its antigen is undetermined. Germline and genes here are mouse. The read terminates 1 residue ahead of where the CDR3 ends, so the germline J gene completes it. Here immunoSEQ multiplex PCR was the method, and the copy in TCRdb shows in-frame clones only, minus some. The sample comprises roughly 4,000 clones, roughly 50% of which are singletons, and 7.5% to 9.5% rests with the top ten. Time point meaning: mouse harvest day 7 after allogeneic transplant. Mouse grafts combined 10^7 T-cell-depleted bone marrow cells with 10^6 splenic CD5+ T cells.

The material sequenced was lymph node tissue. V gene TRBV15 combines with J gene TRBJ1-3; 7 nucleotides line up with TRBD1. This receptor was obtained from a female BALB/c mouse given C57BL/6 T cells with graft-versus-host disease after an allogeneic hematopoietic cell transplant. The covered CDR3 bases are TGTGCCAGCAGTTGGGACAGCCCTTCTGGAAATACGCTCTAT. As protein: CASSWDSPSGNTLY. From start to end, the CDR3 is CASSWDSPSGNTLYF.